This TCR beta chain is drawn from a study of T cell changes during pregnancy in multiple sclerosis. CDR3 length equals 16 residues. The ends lost 6 bases at V and 3 bases at J; junction bases unmatched: 11. Germline CDR1 and CDR2: SNHLY and FYNNEI. The repertoire was sequenced with immunoSEQ multiplex PCR; TCRdb's copy has only in-frame clones and lacks some. The data contain about 68,000 clones, approximately 92% of them singletons. This chain uses TRBV2 with TRBJ1-1, with 9 bases lining up with TRBD1. The source of this sequence is a female donor in good health, enrolled as a control in a pregnancy study. Specimen: peripheral blood, collected after pregnancy. Here the CDR3 reads CASRYSQGAEDTEAFF. The DNA for the CDR3 is TGTGCCAGCAGGTACTCACAGGGGGCAGAGGACACTGAAGCTTTCTTT. The entire variable domain, with the rest obtained from reference TRBV2 and TRBJ1-1, is as follows: EPEVTQTPSHQVTQMGQEVILRCVPISNHLYFYWYRQILGQKVEFLVSFYNNEISEKSEIFDDQFSVERPDGSNFTLKIRSTKLEDSAMYFCASRYSQGAEDTEAFFGQGTRLTVV.